This T cell receptor beta chain was recorded in a study of glioma-infiltrating T cells after dendritic cell vaccination. Study summary: Between the early 2000s and the early 2010s, patients got autologous tumor lysate-pulsed dendritic cell vaccines. At biweekly intervals, patients got three intradermal dendritic cell vaccine injections.

Regarding the study as a whole: Higher TCR clonality did not directly relate to longer survival.

Primers: 60 V beta forward and 13 J beta reverse. Generated by immunoSEQ multiplex PCR, the TCRdb table keeps only in-frame clones and is missing some. The sample records under 40,000 clones, 90% to 95% being singletons. This clone has a single count. What it binds is unknown. With 3 bases clipped from V and 5 bases from J, the junction kept 6 bases outside the gene matches. Per the germline V gene, CDR1 is SGHTA and CDR2 is FQGNSA. This CDR3 comprises 14 residues. The TCR was taken from a human donor with glioblastoma. V is TRBV7-2 and J is TRBJ2-5, with 7 bases lining up with TRBD1. The source material was blood, sampled before dendritic cell vaccination. CDR3 sequence: CASSFLTGVETQYF. The CDR3, as DNA: TGTGCCAGCAGCTTCCTTACAGGGGTGGAGACCCAGTACTTC.